Shown below are 26 T cell receptor beta chains from a single sample sequenced in a study of OX40 agonist ivuxolimab in advanced cancers. The method was immunoSEQ multiplex PCR; TCRdb's version includes in-frame clones alone and lacks a portion of them. The table shows 53,000 or so clones, with more than 70% occurring only once. Specimen: CD4+ or CD8+ T cells sorted from blood, collected in a trial of the OX40 agonist ivuxolimab. These receptors were obtained from an adult with an advanced solid tumor such as melanoma, head and neck, liver or kidney cancer.

This sequence joins TRBV6-1 and TRBJ1-5; D remains unclear. V was trimmed by 2 bases and J by 7 bases, leaving 18 bases between them. The CDR3 sequence is 16 residues long. Germline values: CDR1 MNHNS, CDR2 SASEGT. The CDR3 DNA reads as TGTGCCAGCAGTGAATTGGGTCGAGGTGGACGGCAGCCCCAGCATTTT. Translating gives CASSELGRGGRQPQHF.

The chain carries TRBV28 and TRBJ2-2; 8 bases fit TRBD1. Trimming cost V 6 bases and J 2 bases; bases outside gene matches: 5. Germline values: CDR1 MDHEN, CDR2 SYDVKM. This CDR3 has 15 amino acids. As DNA, the CDR3 is TGTGCCAGCAGATCGGACAGGGTAAACACCGGGGAGCTGTTTTTT. Translated: CASRSDRVNTGELFF.

The chain couples TRBV19 to TRBJ2-3, with D perhaps assigned TRBD1 or TRBD2 (5 bases each). This CDR3 region has 15 residues. Trimming shortened V by 3 bases and J by 6 bases, and 16 bases separated the two germline ends. Germline V CDR1 and CDR2: LNHDA, SQIVND (reference sequence). The CDR3 sequence is CASSIRDLGRDTQYF. CDR3 nucleotides: TGTGCCAGTAGTATCCGGGACCTCGGGCGGGATACGCAGTATTTT.

The rearrangement joins TRBV6-6 to TRBJ2-7; TRBD1 matches 7 bases. CDR1 is MNHNY and CDR2 is SVGAGI in the germline V gene (reference sequence). The CDR3 length is 14 residues. The V gene end was trimmed by 2 bases and the J gene end by 4 bases; junction bases not matched to a gene: 5. The CDR3, as DNA: TGTGCCAGCAGTTACAAGGGGGCGCGGTACGAGCAGTACTTC. Its translation is CASSYKGARYEQYF.

V gene TRBV5-1 combines with J gene TRBJ2-3, with 11 bases that match TRBD2. CDR3 size: 15 residues. V lost 7 bases, J lost 3 bases, and 7 bases stayed unmatched. CDR1 is SGHRS, CDR2 YFSETQ, per germline. The CDR3 loop is CASYPGLAETDTQYF. The CDR3 nucleotides read TGCGCCAGCTACCCGGGACTAGCGGAAACAGATACGCAGTATTTT.

This clone was seen a handful of times. The chain combines TRBV5-6 with TRBJ2-5; tentatively, D is TRBD2 (5 bases). V was pared by 8 bases and J by 7 bases, with 18 bases between. Germline V lookup: CDR1 SGHDT, CDR2 YYEEEE. This CDR3 region has 13 residues. CDR3 residues: CASTSAVGGTQYF. The CDR3 DNA sequence: TGTGCCAGTACCTCGGCGGTCGGAGGGACCCAGTACTTC.

This chain joins TRBV30 and TRBJ2-3; D is uncertain. The V end was cut by 0 bases, the J end by 3 bases, with 13 bases between. CDR1 and CDR2 (germline): GTSNPN, SVGIG (reference sequence). The CDR3 runs to 15 residues. CDR3 amino acids: CAWSVIDLRTDTQYF. CDR3 nucleotide sequence: TGTGCCTGGAGTGTAATCGACCTTAGAACAGATACGCAGTATTTT.

The V call is TRBV6-6, the J call TRBJ2-6; D call uncertain. The CDR3 sequence is 13 residues long. Trimming took off 7 bases at V and 2 bases at J, with 6 bases between the two ends. The germline CDR1 and CDR2 sequences are MNHNY and SVGAGI (reference sequence). DNA of the CDR3: TGTGCCAGCACCGAGACTGGGGCCAACGTCCTGACTTTC. This gives the protein CASTETGANVLTF.

The chain links TRBV14 to TRBJ2-5; unclear D gene. The CDR3 is 13 amino acids. Looked up from germline, CDR1 is SGHDN and CDR2 is FVKESK. V dropped 0 bases and J dropped 5 bases, with 7 bases sitting between them. The CDR3 protein is CASSQDLAETQYF. CDR3 sequence (DNA): TGTGCCAGCAGCCAAGATCTTGCGGAGACCCAGTACTTC.

V and J are TRBV29-1 and TRBJ2-3; a weak D match, TRBD1 (6 bases). The V gene lost 7 bases and the J gene lost 4 bases, with 12 bases spanning the gap. The CDR3 sequence is 12 residues long. The V gene's germline CDR1 is SQVTM and CDR2 ANQGSEA. The CDR3 bases are TGCAGCGCCGGGCAGGGGCCAGATACGCAGTATTTT. It specifies CSAGQGPDTQYF.

The chain joins TRBV18 to TRBJ1-1; D is ambiguous. The ends were cut back, 2 bases at V and 1 base at J, with 8 bases in the middle. Germline CDR1 reads KGHSH; CDR2 reads LQKENI. The CDR3 is 14 residues long. CDR3 region: CASSPVQTNTEAFF. CDR3 bases: TGTGCCAGCTCACCAGTACAAACGAACACTGAAGCTTTCTTT.

The CDR3 here is CAWSAHLGPGAFF. CDR3 sequence (DNA): TGTGCCTGGAGTGCCCACCTAGGCCCGGGAGCTTTCTTT. This sequence joins TRBV30 and TRBJ1-1, with D unresolved. V was shortened by 1 base and J by 10 bases, with 16 bases between the two germline ends. Germline V gene sequence: CDR1 GTSNPN, CDR2 SVGIG (reference sequence). The length of the CDR3 is 13 residues.

The chain combines TRBV19 with TRBJ1-2, with a weak D call TRBD1 (5 bases). Trimming removed 5 bases at V and 4 bases at J, with 14 bases between. CDR3 size: 14 residues. The V gene's germline CDR1 is LNHDA and CDR2 SQIVND (reference sequence). CDR3 region: CASSYQGAGYGYTF. DNA for the CDR3: TGTGCCAGTAGTTATCAAGGGGCCGGCTATGGCTACACCTTC.

The chain couples TRBV11-3 to TRBJ1-5; 7 bases are a match to TRBD1. Trimming cost V 3 bases and J 7 bases; bases outside gene matches: 9. There are 15 residues in the CDR3. The germline V gene has CDR1 SGHNT and CDR2 YENEEA. The CDR3 DNA follows: TGTGCCAGCAGCTTGCCAAGGACAGGACTGCAGCCCCAGCATTTT. It translates to CASSLPRTGLQPQHF.

V gene TRBV27 combines with J gene TRBJ1-2; D not resolved. Between the trimmed V and J ends, which lost 3 bases and 1 base, there was a span of 15 bases. Germline values: CDR1 MNHEY, CDR2 SMNVEV (reference sequence). This CDR3 spans 16 amino acids. In nucleotides, the CDR3 is TGTGCCAGCAGTTTTATTAACCGGAGGGATAACTATGGCTACACCTTC. Its protein product is CASSFINRRDNYGYTF.

V gene TRBV10-2 combines with J gene TRBJ2-7; D may be TRBD2 (6 bases). V was cut by 6 bases and J by 2 bases, with 11 bases left in between. Per the germline V gene, CDR1 is WSHSY and CDR2 is SAAADI. The CDR3 runs to 13 residues. The CDR3 protein is CASRGGSTYEQYF. As DNA, the CDR3 is TGCGCCAGCAGGGGGGGATCGACCTACGAGCAGTACTTC.

The V call is TRBV25-1, the J call TRBJ2-6; no clear D gene. Germline assignment: CDR1 MGHDK and CDR2 SYGVNS. The germline V and J ends were trimmed by 5 bases and 0 bases, with 8 bases remaining between them. The CDR3 is 15 amino acids. Written as DNA, the CDR3 is TGTGCCAGCAGTTCCCAGAGCTCTGGGGCCAACGTCCTGACTTTC. Its protein product is CASSSQSSGANVLTF.

This chain joins TRBV5-4 and TRBJ1-1; D remains unclear. Germline-derived CDR1 and CDR2 are SGHNT and YYREEE (reference sequence). This CDR3 has 14 residues. Trimming shortened V by 0 bases and J by 5 bases, and 11 bases separated the two germline ends. The CDR3 DNA sequence: TGTGCCAGCAGCTTGGAAGGCAGAGTAACTGAAGCTTTCTTT. It encodes CASSLEGRVTEAFF.

As concerns this clone: Other DNA sequences in this specimen translate into the identical CDR3. The DNA of the CDR3 is TGTGCCAGCTCGCGGGACAGGGGGCGCGGGGAACCCCAGCATTTT. Protein product: CASSRDRGRGEPQHF. The rearrangement links TRBV18 to TRBJ1-5; TRBD1 agrees at 12 bases. The CDR3 consists of 15 residues. Germline trimming cut 6 bases from V and 10 bases from J; bases unmatched to any gene: 10. Germline V CDR1 and CDR2: KGHSH, LQKENI. The variable domain in full, completed from reference TRBV18 and TRBJ1-5, reads NAGVMQNPRHLVRRRGQEARLRCSPMKGHSHVYWYRQLPEEGLKFMVYLQKENIIDESGMPKERFSAEFPKEGPSILRIQQVVRGDSAAYFCASSRDRGRGEPQHFGDGTRLSIL.

V and J are TRBV18 and TRBJ2-5; D might be TRBD1 (6 bases). The CDR3 has 14 amino acids. CDR1 and CDR2 from the germline V gene are KGHSH and LQKENI. V was trimmed by 2 bases and J by 3 bases, leaving 10 bases between them. CDR3 bases: TGTGCCAGCTCACCAGGGGGCGGAGAAGAGACCCAGTACTTC. Protein: CASSPGGGEETQYF.

Comment on this clone: Relative to the germline gene, one junction end is altered; a read error may explain this. The chain uses TRBV7-8 and TRBJ2-5; the match to TRBD2 covers 9 bases. CDR3 length equals 14 residues. CDR1 SGHVS and CDR2 FQNEAQ come from the germline V gene. CDR3 protein: CASRLAGEGETQYF. CDR3 sequence (DNA): TGTGCCAGCAGGTTAGCGGGAGAAGGGGAGACCCAGTACTTC.

The rearrangement joins TRBV5-1 to TRBJ2-7; D ambiguous. The ends were cut back, 0 bases at V and 6 bases at J, with 13 bases in the middle. The CDR3 extends over 14 amino acids. Germline loops: CDR1 SGHRS, CDR2 YFSETQ. As DNA, the CDR3 is TGCGCCAGCAGCTTGGCCCAACCGTCGGGCGAGCAGTACTTC. Translated: CASSLAQPSGEQYF.

V is TRBV28 and J is TRBJ2-1; the match to TRBD2 covers 12 bases. Per germline, CDR1 MDHEN and CDR2 SYDVKM. The CDR3 sequence is 17 residues long. Trimming removed 7 bases from V and 7 bases from J; junction bases left unmatched: 14. The DNA for the CDR3 is TGTGCCAGCATCTCAGCCCTAGCGGGAGGGCCTCGTAATGAGCAGTTCTTC. Amino acid sequence: CASISALAGGPRNEQFF. The entire variable domain, with the rest obtained from reference TRBV28 and TRBJ2-1, is as follows: DVKVTQSSRYLVKRTGEKVFLECVQDMDHENMFWYRQDPGLGLRLIYFSYDVKMKEKGDIPEGYSVSREKKERFSLILESASTNQTSMYLCASISALAGGPRNEQFFGPGTRLTVL.

The V gene is TRBV11-2, the J gene TRBJ1-4; D may be TRBD1 (5 bases). CDR1 SGHAT and CDR2 FQNNGV come from the germline V gene. Trimming took 5 bases from V and 3 from J, leaving 16 bases between them. The CDR3 length is 16 residues. The CDR3 DNA sequence: TGTGCCAGCAGCGCTAAATCCGGGACCCCTAATGAAAAACTGTTTTTT. This codes for CASSAKSGTPNEKLFF.

This clone was seen a few times. V usage is TRBV2 and J usage is TRBJ1-1; unclear D gene. This CDR3 is built from 13 residues. Deletions cut 4 bases from V and 0 bases from J, with 6 bases between. The germline gives CDR1 SNHLY, CDR2 FYNNEI. The CDR3 nucleotides read TGTGCCAGCAGTGGTCAGATGAACACTGAAGCTTTCTTT. Translation gives CASSGQMNTEAFF.

This chain joins TRBV18 and TRBJ1-3, with D possibly TRBD1 on 5 matching bases. Germline CDR1 is KGHSH and CDR2 is LQKENI. The CDR3 has 15 amino acids. V dropped 2 bases and J dropped 0 bases, with 8 bases sitting between them. The CDR3 spells CASSPSGSSGNTIYF. The CDR3, as DNA: TGTGCCAGCTCACCATCAGGGAGCTCTGGAAACACCATATATTTT.